This TCR beta chain was captured in a study of blood T cell repertoires in COVID-19. V was clipped by 1 base and J by 5 bases; unmatched bases: 12. The CDR3 is 16 amino acids. CDR1 is GTSNPN and CDR2 is SVGIG in the germline V gene (reference sequence). Measured with immunoSEQ multiplex PCR; TCRdb has only the in-frame clones, and not every one. The sample contains some 120,000 clones, roughly 90% of which appear only once. The V gene is TRBV30, the J gene TRBJ2-5; 8 nucleotides align to TRBD2. The sequence derives from a man between 45 and 60 years old with acute or convalescent COVID-19. Sequenced sample: peripheral blood. Written as DNA, the CDR3 is TGTGCCTGGAGTGGGCCCGCTGGCGGGAGGTCGGAGACCCAGTACTTC. This gives the protein CAWSGPAGGRSETQYF.